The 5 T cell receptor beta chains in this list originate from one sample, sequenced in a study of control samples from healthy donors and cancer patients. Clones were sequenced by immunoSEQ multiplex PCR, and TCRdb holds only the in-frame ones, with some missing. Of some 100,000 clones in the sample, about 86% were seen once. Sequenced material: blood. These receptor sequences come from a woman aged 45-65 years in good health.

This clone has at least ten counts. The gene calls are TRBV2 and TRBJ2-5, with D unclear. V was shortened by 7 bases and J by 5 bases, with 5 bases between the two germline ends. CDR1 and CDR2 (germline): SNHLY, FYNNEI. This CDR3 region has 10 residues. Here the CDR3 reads CASNLETQYF. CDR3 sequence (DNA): TGTGCCAGCAATCTGGAGACCCAGTACTTC.

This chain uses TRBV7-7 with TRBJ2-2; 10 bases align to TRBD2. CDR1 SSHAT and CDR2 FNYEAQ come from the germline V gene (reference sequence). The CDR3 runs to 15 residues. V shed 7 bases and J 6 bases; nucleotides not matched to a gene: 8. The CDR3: CASTPRTSGPGELFF. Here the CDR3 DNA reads TGTGCCAGCACCCCCCGGACTAGCGGCCCCGGGGAGCTGTTTTTT.

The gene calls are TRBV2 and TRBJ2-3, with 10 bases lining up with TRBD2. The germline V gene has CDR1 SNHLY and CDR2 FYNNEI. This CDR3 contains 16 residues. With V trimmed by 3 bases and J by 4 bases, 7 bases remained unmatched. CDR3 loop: CASSDPAGGEPDTQYF. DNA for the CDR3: TGTGCCAGCAGTGACCCAGCGGGAGGGGAGCCAGATACGCAGTATTTT.

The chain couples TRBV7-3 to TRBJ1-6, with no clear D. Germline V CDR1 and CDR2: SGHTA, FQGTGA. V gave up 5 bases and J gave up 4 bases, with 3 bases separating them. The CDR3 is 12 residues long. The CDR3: CASSLYNSPLHF. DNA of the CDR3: TGTGCCAGCAGCCTATATAATTCACCCCTCCACTTT.

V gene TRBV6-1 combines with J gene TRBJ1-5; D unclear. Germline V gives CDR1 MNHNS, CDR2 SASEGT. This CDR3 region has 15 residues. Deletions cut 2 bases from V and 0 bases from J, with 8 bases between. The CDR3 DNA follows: TGTGCCAGCAGTGAATCCCAGCTTAGCAATCAGCCCCAGCATTTT. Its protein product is CASSESQLSNQPQHF.